This record concerns one TCR beta chain sequence. Libraries were prepared by immunoSEQ multiplex PCR; TCRdb keeps only in-frame clonotypes and omits some of them. Counted here are some 130,000 clones, approximately 85% occurring once; the ten biggest clones make up around 2%. This sample stems from a study of cytotoxic CD8 clonotypes in ibrutinib-treated CLL. For the study at large: Around 25 partial and 2 complete responses; at median 68 months, around 15 remitted, some 12 progressed.

This CDR3 comprises 16 residues. Germline lookup yields CDR1 KGHSH and CDR2 LQKENI. Unmatched junction bases numbered 7, after V lost 3 bases and J lost 5 bases. The receptor was derived from a human donor with chronic lymphocytic leukemia. Sequenced here: PBMCs, sampled after 24 months of ibrutinib treatment. The chain uses TRBV18 and TRBJ2-2; the match to TRBD1 covers 9 bases. Here the CDR3 reads CASSPPGQGGTGELFF. In DNA, the CDR3 is TGTGCCAGCTCACCGCCGGGACAGGGAGGGACCGGGGAGCTGTTTTTT.